This is a list of T cell receptor beta chains from one sample in a study of brain T cells in children with intractable seizures. This table comes from immunoSEQ multiplex PCR, and its TCRdb copy is limited to in-frame clones, with some not included. The data show more than 7,500 clones, over 65% seen once. The sample in question was resected brain tissue, obtained at surgery. The receptor source for this set is a boy less than two years old with tuberous sclerosis and intractable seizures. CDR3s include the opening cysteine and the closing phenylalanine or tryptophan. Fields, in order: clone size, J gene, D gene, V gene, CDR3 protein, CDR3 DNA. The D gene is left open where the match is weak. Clone size is not always given. Where it is, it says once, few, many or a class for expanded clones.

clone_size: .; j_call: TRBJ1-1; d_call: TRBD1; v_call: TRBV19; cdr3_aa: CASSRGGDSVNTEAFF; cdr3_nt: TGTGCCAGTAGCAGAGGCGGGGACAGCGTTAATACTGAAGCTTTCTTT
clone_size: .; j_call: TRBJ2-1; d_call: TRBD1; v_call: TRBV6-5; cdr3_aa: CASRRDRGPYNEQFF; cdr3_nt: TGTGCCAGCAGAAGGGACAGGGGGCCTTACAATGAGCAGTTCTTC
clone_size: .; j_call: TRBJ1-1; d_call: .; v_call: TRBV5-4; cdr3_aa: CASSQGNTEAFF; cdr3_nt: TGTGCCAGCAGCCAGGGGAACACTGAAGCTTTCTTT
clone_size: .; j_call: TRBJ2-7; d_call: .; v_call: TRBV7-8; cdr3_aa: CASSSQGFSYEQYF; cdr3_nt: TGTGCCAGCAGCTCCCAGGGGTTCTCCTACGAGCAGTACTTC
clone_size: .; j_call: TRBJ2-7; d_call: .; v_call: TRBV28; cdr3_aa: CATQLRDPYEQYF; cdr3_nt: TGTGCCACCCAACTAAGGGACCCCTACGAGCAGTACTTC
clone_size: .; j_call: TRBJ2-5; d_call: .; v_call: TRBV27; cdr3_aa: CASSDLRQETQYF; cdr3_nt: TGTGCCAGCAGTGACCTGCGTCAAGAGACCCAGTACTTC
clone_size: .; j_call: TRBJ1-2; d_call: .; v_call: TRBV6-6; cdr3_aa: CASRTPYGYTF; cdr3_nt: TGTGCCAGCAGGACCCCTTATGGCTACACCTTC
clone_size: .; j_call: TRBJ2-5; d_call: TRBD1; v_call: TRBV27; cdr3_aa: CASSPGQVRQETQYF; cdr3_nt: TGTGCCAGCAGTCCCGGACAGGTACGACAAGAGACCCAGTACTTC
clone_size: .; j_call: TRBJ1-1; d_call: .; v_call: TRBV12-3/TRBV12-4; cdr3_aa: CASSLSVRRAFF; cdr3_nt: TGTGCCAGCAGTTTATCCGTGCGGAGGGCTTTCTTT
clone_size: .; j_call: TRBJ2-2; d_call: .; v_call: TRBV5-1; cdr3_aa: CASSLGSGMNTGELFF; cdr3_nt: TGCGCCAGCAGCTTGGGTTCCGGGATGAACACCGGGGAGCTGTTTTTT
clone_size: .; j_call: TRBJ1-2; d_call: .; v_call: TRBV5-8; cdr3_aa: CASSLAQGSYGYTF; cdr3_nt: TGTGCCAGCAGCTTGGCACAGGGCAGTTATGGCTACACCTTC
clone_size: .; j_call: TRBJ2-2; d_call: .; v_call: TRBV4-1; cdr3_aa: CASSQGLFGGLSNTGELFF; cdr3_nt: TGCGCCAGCAGCCAAGGACTTTTTGGGGGGCTATCGAACACCGGGGAGCTGTTTTTT
clone_size: .; j_call: TRBJ1-2; d_call: .; v_call: TRBV7-3; cdr3_aa: CASSSDRDYGYTF; cdr3_nt: TGTGCCAGCAGCTCAGACAGAGACTATGGCTACACCTTC
clone_size: once; j_call: TRBJ1-2; d_call: .; v_call: TRBV6-6; cdr3_aa: CASLPQGYGYTF; cdr3_nt: TGTGCCAGCCTCCCTCAGGGATACGGCTACACCTTC
clone_size: .; j_call: TRBJ2-3; d_call: .; v_call: TRBV5-1; cdr3_aa: CASSLAFGGSGTDTQYF; cdr3_nt: TGCGCCAGCAGCTTGGCCTTTGGGGGATCGGGCACAGATACGCAGTATTTT
clone_size: .; j_call: TRBJ1-3; d_call: .; v_call: TRBV28; cdr3_aa: CASSFAGVAGNTIYF; cdr3_nt: TGTGCCAGCAGTTTTGCAGGAGTTGCTGGAAACACCATATATTTT
clone_size: .; j_call: TRBJ2-1; d_call: TRBD1; v_call: TRBV2; cdr3_aa: CASRTGQGRNEQFF; cdr3_nt: TGTGCCAGCAGAACCGGACAGGGTAGGAATGAGCAGTTCTTC
clone_size: .; j_call: TRBJ2-3; d_call: .; v_call: TRBV9; cdr3_aa: CASSVGVGSTDTQYF; cdr3_nt: TGTGCCAGCAGCGTAGGGGTCGGGAGCACAGATACGCAGTATTTT
clone_size: few; j_call: TRBJ2-7; d_call: .; v_call: TRBV6-6; cdr3_aa: CAIRTGVNYEQYF; cdr3_nt: TGTGCCATCCGCACGGGGGTAAACTACGAGCAGTACTTC
clone_size: few; j_call: TRBJ1-3; d_call: .; v_call: TRBV12-3/TRBV12-4; cdr3_aa: CASSVGLGNTIYF; cdr3_nt: TGTGCCAGCAGCGTCGGGTTGGGAAACACCATATATTTT
clone_size: .; j_call: TRBJ2-1; d_call: .; v_call: TRBV4-1; cdr3_aa: CASSRTWWWNEQFF; cdr3_nt: TGCGCCAGCAGCCGAACGTGGTGGTGGAATGAGCAGTTCTTC
clone_size: .; j_call: TRBJ1-5; d_call: .; v_call: TRBV6-5; cdr3_aa: CASSPGGNQPQHF; cdr3_nt: TGTGCCAGCAGTCCAGGGGGCAATCAGCCCCAGCATTTT
clone_size: large; j_call: TRBJ2-7; d_call: .; v_call: TRBV9; cdr3_aa: CASSGQTSYEQYF; cdr3_nt: TGTGCCAGCAGCGGACAGACCTCCTACGAGCAGTACTTC
clone_size: once; j_call: TRBJ2-1; d_call: TRBD2; v_call: TRBV24-1; cdr3_aa: CATSDLPGRAGTSGFLSSYNEQFF; cdr3_nt: TGTGCCACCAGTGATCTCCCGGGCAGGGCCGGGACTAGCGGGTTTCTGAGCTCCTACAATGAGCAGTTCTTC
clone_size: .; j_call: TRBJ2-2; d_call: .; v_call: TRBV12-3/TRBV12-4; cdr3_aa: CATARGTGELFF; cdr3_nt: TGTGCCACCGCGAGGGGGACCGGGGAGCTGTTTTTT
clone_size: .; j_call: TRBJ2-7; d_call: .; v_call: TRBV3-1/TRBV3-2; cdr3_aa: CASSQDWRAYEQYF; cdr3_nt: TGTGCCAGCAGCCAAGATTGGCGGGCCTACGAGCAGTACTTC
clone_size: .; j_call: TRBJ2-2; d_call: .; v_call: TRBV7-3; cdr3_aa: CASSLARNTGELFF; cdr3_nt: TGTGCCAGCAGCTTAGCCAGGAACACCGGGGAGCTGTTTTTT
clone_size: .; j_call: TRBJ1-1; d_call: .; v_call: TRBV19; cdr3_aa: CASSIDSRGWTEAFF; cdr3_nt: TGTGCCAGTAGTATAGATAGCAGGGGTTGGACTGAAGCTTTCTTT
clone_size: .; j_call: TRBJ1-3; d_call: TRBD1; v_call: TRBV5-8; cdr3_aa: CASSLGDRAGNTIYF; cdr3_nt: TGTGCCAGCAGCTTGGGGGACAGGGCTGGAAACACCATATATTTT
clone_size: .; j_call: TRBJ2-1; d_call: .; v_call: TRBV13; cdr3_aa: CASSSGWSFNEQFF; cdr3_nt: TGTGCCAGCAGCTCAGGCTGGAGTTTCAATGAGCAGTTCTTC